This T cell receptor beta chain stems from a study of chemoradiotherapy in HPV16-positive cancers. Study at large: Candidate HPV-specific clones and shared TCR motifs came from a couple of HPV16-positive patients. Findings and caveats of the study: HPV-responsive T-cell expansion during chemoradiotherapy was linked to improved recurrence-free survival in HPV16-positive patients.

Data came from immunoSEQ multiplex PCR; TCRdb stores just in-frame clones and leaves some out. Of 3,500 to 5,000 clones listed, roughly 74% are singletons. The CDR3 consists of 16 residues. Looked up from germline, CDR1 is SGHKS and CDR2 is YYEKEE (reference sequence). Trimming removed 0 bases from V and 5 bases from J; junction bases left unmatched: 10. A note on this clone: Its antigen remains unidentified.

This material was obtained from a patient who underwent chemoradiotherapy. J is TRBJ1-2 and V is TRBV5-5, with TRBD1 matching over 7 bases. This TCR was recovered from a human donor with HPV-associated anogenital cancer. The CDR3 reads CASSLAPTGKEYGYTF. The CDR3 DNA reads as TGTGCCAGCAGCTTGGCCCCGACAGGGAAAGAGTATGGCTACACCTTC. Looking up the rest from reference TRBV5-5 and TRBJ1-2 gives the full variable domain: DAGVTQSPTHLIKTRGQQVTLRCSPISGHKSVSWYQQVLGQGPQFIFQYYEKEERGRGNFPDRFSARQFPNYSSELNVNALLLGDSALYLCASSLAPTGKEYGYTFGSGTRLTVV.